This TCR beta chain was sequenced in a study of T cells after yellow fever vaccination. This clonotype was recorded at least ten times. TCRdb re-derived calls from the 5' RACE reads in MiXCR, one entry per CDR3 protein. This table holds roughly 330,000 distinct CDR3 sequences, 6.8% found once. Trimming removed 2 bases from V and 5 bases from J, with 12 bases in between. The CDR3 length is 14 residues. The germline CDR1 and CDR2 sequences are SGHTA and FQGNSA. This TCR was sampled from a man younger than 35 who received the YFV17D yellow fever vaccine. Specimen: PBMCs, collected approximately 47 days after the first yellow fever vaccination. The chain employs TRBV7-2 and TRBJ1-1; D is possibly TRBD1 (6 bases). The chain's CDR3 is CASSLLRGRTEAFF. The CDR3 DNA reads TGTGCCAGCAGCTTACTCAGGGGTAGGACTGAAGCTTTCTTT.